This paragraph reports one T cell receptor beta chain. Its matching antigen is unknown. This sample was taken from a study of cytomegalovirus exposure and HLA in healthy donors. Study summary: Approximately 190 million T cells yielded roughly 100 million unique TCR beta sequences, as an earlier analysis found.

Vbeta (60) and Jbeta (13) primers were used in the PCR. Assay used: immunoSEQ multiplex PCR; TCRdb lists only in-frame clones, some missing. Of fewer than 140,000 clones detected, 82% appear once; the ten largest clones hold about 1.6%. Overall study results and limits: Researchers reported in a later analysis that a missense DCLRE1C variant was tied to TCR beta V- and J-gene trimming. The study labeled fewer than 200 TCR beta chains cytomegalovirus-associated. Through in vitro validation, a few CMV-associated chains were shown to be specific for CMV antigens.

Germline CDR1 is MGHRA and CDR2 is YSYEKL. The CDR3 is 18 residues long. Trimming removed 0 bases from V and 2 bases from J; junction bases left unmatched: 8. This chain joins TRBV4-1 and TRBJ2-1; 9 positions match TRBD2. This TCR was sampled from a man aged 50 to 60 in good health and CMV-seronegative. Source material: PBMCs. The CDR3 DNA is TGCGCCAGCAGCCAAGAAGGAAGGGCGGGGGGGGCCTACAATGAGCAGTTCTTC. Translation gives CASSQEGRAGGAYNEQFF.